Sequencing of this T cell receptor beta chain was carried out in a study of blood T cells in healthy people across ages. This clonotype has just a few counts. CDR3 length: 18 amino acids. CDR1 and CDR2 (germline): SGHTA, FQGTGA. V was pared by 4 bases and J by 3 bases, with 22 bases between. Alongside a J-beta primer mix, a sample-barcoded 5' primer served in a second PCR lasting roughly 6 to 12 cycles. TCRdb re-called the 5' RACE reads through MiXCR, storing one row per CDR3 protein. The sample yields roughly 730,000 distinct CDR3 sequences, just over 55% seen once. The source of this sequence is a man aged 40-50 years in good health. Material for sequencing was blood. The chain carries TRBV7-3 and TRBJ2-1; possibly TRBD2 for D (6 bases). CDR3 region: CASSSTPFRTTNYNEQFF. The CDR3 nucleotides are TGTGCCAGCAGCTCAACACCGTTTAGGACTACAAACTACAATGAGCAGTTCTTC.